The rows below give T cell receptor beta chains drawn from one sample of a study of T cells in Graves' hyperthyroidism and ophthalmopathy. TCRdb re-derived calls from the multiplex PCR reads in MiXCR, one entry per CDR3 protein. The table shows about 380,000 distinct CDR3 sequences, with approximately 15% occurring only once. The specimen sequenced was blood. The receptors shown here come from a man aged 25 to 45 with Graves' hyperthyroidism that later progressed to Graves' ophthalmopathy. Each CDR3 is given with its conserved first and last residue. D genes are given only for firm matches. Clone size is shown for a subset of rows, as once, few, many or a class of expanded clone.

TRBV28,TRBJ1-2,-,14,many,TGTGCCAGCAGTTTCAAGGGGTTAATCTATGGCTACACCTTC,CASSFKGLIYGYTF
TRBV27,TRBJ1-2,-,13,-,TGTGCCAGCAGTTACGGACGGGGGCTTGGCTACACCTTC,CASSYGRGLGYTF
TRBV7-3,TRBJ2-2,TRBD2,18,-,TGTGCCAGCAGCTTAACAGCGCGCGGGGGGGTTAACACCGGGGAGCTGTTTTTT,CASSLTARGGVNTGELFF
TRBV12-3/TRBV12-4,TRBJ2-2,-,11,-,TGTGCCAGCAATAGCACCGGGGAGCTGTTTTTT,CASNSTGELFF
TRBV5-1,TRBJ1-1,TRBD1,14,many,TGCGCCAGCAGCTTGGGGGGACAGCTCACTGAAGCTTTCTTT,CASSLGGQLTEAFF
TRBV5-1,TRBJ2-1,-,14,few,TGCGCCAGCAGCCGTCCAGAACCAGGCAATGAGCAGTTCTTC,CASSRPEPGNEQFF
TRBV12-3/TRBV12-4,TRBJ2-3,TRBD2,17,-,TGTGCCAGCAGCCGACGTCTGGAGCGGGGGGGGTCAGATACGCAGTATTTT,CASSRRLERGGSDTQYF
TRBV20-1,TRBJ2-1,-,15,many,TGCAGTGCTAGGCCAGGGGGGGTCCCAGGGAATGAGCAGTTCTTC,CSARPGGVPGNEQFF
TRBV20-1,TRBJ2-3,-,17,many,TGCAGTGCTAGAGATCCGACGCCCCTAAGACCGACAGATACGCAGTATTTT,CSARDPTPLRPTDTQYF
TRBV27,TRBJ2-5,-,11,-,TGTGCCAGCCAAGATTACGGTTATGAGTACTTC,CASQDYGYEYF
TRBV6-1,TRBJ2-7,-,16,many,TGTGCCAGCAGGAGGGGTGGGGGTTCCAGCTCCTACGAGCAGTACTTC,CASRRGGGSSSYEQYF
TRBV18,TRBJ2-2,-,14,few,TGTGCCAGCTCAGAAGAGAGATCCACCGGGGAGCTGTTTTTT,CASSEERSTGELFF
TRBV2,TRBJ2-3,-,14,few,TGTGCCAGCAGCGAGGACACCCCCACAGATACGCAGTATTTT,CASSEDTPTDTQYF
TRBV7-8,TRBJ1-1,-,18,many,TGTGCCAGCAGCTTAGGGGGGGGGGACGGTTACATGAACACTGAAGCTTTCTTT,CASSLGGGDGYMNTEAFF
TRBV28,TRBJ2-7,-,15,many,TGTGCCAGCAGTTGCCAAATGACACGGCAGTACGAGCAGTACTTC,CASSCQMTRQYEQYF
TRBV20-1,TRBJ2-1,TRBD1,17,many,TGCAGTGCTAGAGAAGCGGGGCCCGGGACAGGGAGGAATGAGCAGTTCTTC,CSAREAGPGTGRNEQFF
TRBV12-3/TRBV12-4,TRBJ2-3,-,14,many,TGTGCCAGCAGTTTGAGCTTCGCGGCAGATACGCAGTATTTT,CASSLSFAADTQYF
TRBV6-1,TRBJ1-1,-,14,many,TGTGCCAGCAGTGAATATCACGAACACACTGAAGCTTTCTTT,CASSEYHEHTEAFF
TRBV4-3,TRBJ2-7,TRBD1,15,-,TGCGCCAGCAGCCCGGGACAGTCAATGAGCTACGAGCAGTACTTC,CASSPGQSMSYEQYF
TRBV7-6,TRBJ2-2,-,15,few,TGTGCCAGCAGCTTAGCGTCCGGCACCACCGGGGAGCTGTTTTTT,CASSLASGTTGELFF
TRBV13,TRBJ2-1,-,16,few,TGTGCCAGCAGATACGAAGGGGGTGAGAACTACAATGAGCAGTTCTTC,CASRYEGGENYNEQFF
TRBV6-5,TRBJ2-7,-,15,few,TGTGCCAGCAGTTACTCCAGAGATCGTACGCGGGAGCAGTACTTC,CASSYSRDRTREQYF
TRBV20-1,TRBJ2-2,TRBD1,16,many,TGCAGTGCTAGAGATATGGGACAGGGGAGCACCGGGGAGCTGTTTTTT,CSARDMGQGSTGELFF
TRBV10-2,TRBJ2-7,TRBD1,14,many,TGCGCCAGCAGTGAGGACAGGGGGATCTACGAGCAGTACTTC,CASSEDRGIYEQYF
TRBV5-1,TRBJ2-3,TRBD2,14,many,TGCGCCAGCAGGCAAGCGGGAAGCACAGATACGCAGTATTTT,CASRQAGSTDTQYF
TRBV5-8,TRBJ1-3,-,12,-,TGTGCCAGCAGCCCGTCAAGGCACACCATATATTTT,CASSPSRHTIYF
TRBV12-3/TRBV12-4,TRBJ1-1,-,15,many,TGTGCCAGCAGTGACCACGGGGGCATGAACACTGAAGCTTTCTTT,CASSDHGGMNTEAFF
TRBV29-1,TRBJ2-3,-,14,-,TGCAGCGTTGATGCCGGGCGGAGGACAGATACGCAGTATTTT,CSVDAGRRTDTQYF
TRBV4-1,TRBJ1-1,TRBD1,16,-,TGCGCCAGCAGCCACCTAAGCAGGGGGCAGAACACTGAAGCTTTCTTT,CASSHLSRGQNTEAFF
TRBV7-3,TRBJ2-1,-,16,many,TGTGCCAGCAGCTTAACGGCGGCTAGCCCTGTAAATGAGCAGTTCTTC,CASSLTAASPVNEQFF
TRBV6-1,TRBJ2-1,-,15,many,TGTGCCAGCAGTGAAGCGGGGGGAACTTACAATGAGCAGTTCTTC,CASSEAGGTYNEQFF
TRBV5-1,TRBJ2-7,TRBD2,16,few,TGCGCCAGCAGCTCCGAGACTAGCGGGGGGGCCTACGAGCAGTACTTC,CASSSETSGGAYEQYF
TRBV15,TRBJ2-1,-,13,-,TGTGCCACCAGCAGAGGGGGATACAATGAGCAGTTCTTC,CATSRGGYNEQFF
TRBV2,TRBJ1-1,-,13,many,TGTGCCAGCGAACGAGAAGAAGGCACTGAAGCTTTCTTT,CASEREEGTEAFF
TRBV10-1,TRBJ2-3,TRBD2,16,few,TGCGCCAGCAGTGAGTCGATAGCGGGAGGGTTGGATACGCAGTATTTT,CASSESIAGGLDTQYF
TRBV9,TRBJ1-3,-,14,few,TGTGCCAGCAGCGTAGCTTTCCTTGGAAACACCATATATTTT,CASSVAFLGNTIYF
TRBV6-1,TRBJ2-1,TRBD2,16,many,TGTGCCAGCAGTTACGGGCGGGGGGCTTTGGGCAATGAGCAGTTCTTC,CASSYGRGALGNEQFF
TRBV27,TRBJ2-7,-,16,-,TGTGCCAGCAGTTTATCGGAAGGATGGGGCTCCTACGAGCAGTACTTC,CASSLSEGWGSYEQYF
TRBV7-3,TRBJ1-1,-,13,many,TGTGCCAGCAGCTTAGGGACGCTTCCAGAAGCTTTCTTT,CASSLGTLPEAFF
TRBV6-1,TRBJ1-2,TRBD1,15,many,TGTGCCAGCAGGATCGGACAGGGTTTCCCAGGTGGCTACACCTTC,CASRIGQGFPGGYTF
TRBV12-3/TRBV12-4,TRBJ2-1,TRBD2,15,many,TGTGCCAGCAGTACGGGACTAGCGGGGTTGGATGAGCAGTTCTTC,CASSTGLAGLDEQFF
TRBV5-1,TRBJ1-6,TRBD1,18,-,TGCGCCAGCAGCGATACAGGGGTGAGGTTTAGTATTAATTCACCCCTCCACTTT,CASSDTGVRFSINSPLHF